The source of this T cell receptor beta chain is a study of patients and donors after allogeneic stem cell transplantation. MiXCR was run by TCRdb on the RT-PCR reads, yielding one entry per CDR3 protein. This table has about a million distinct CDR3 sequences, 18% appearing once. This CDR3 comprises 15 residues. V gave up 4 bases and J gave up 4 bases, with 18 bases separating them. CDR1 and CDR2 from the germline V gene are SGHKS and YYEKEE (reference sequence). The material sequenced was blood, either unsorted or a sorted T cell fraction (not recorded which). This sequence was found in a human donor who was either an allogeneic HSCT recipient or a stem cell or donor lymphocyte infusion donor (not recorded which). It is not recorded whose cells these are; they may come from a transplant donor. The chain is built from TRBV5-5 and TRBJ2-7, with D perhaps TRBD1 (6 bases). In DNA form, the CDR3 reads TGTGCCAGCAGCAGAGGGGGAGCTTCTCCGTACGAGCAGTACTTC. Translation: CASSRGGASPYEQYF.